This TCR beta chain was recovered during a study of CDR3 diversity in severe acne. This CDR3 comprises 15 residues. Germline CDR1 reads SNHLY; CDR2 reads FYNNEI. In regard to this clonotype: The junction and the germline gene differ at one end; a read error may be behind it.

MiXCR, run by TCRdb on the PCR reads, gives a single entry per CDR3 protein. The sample consists of approximately 97,000 distinct CDR3 sequences, roughly half of them appearing once. The clonotype comes from a male donor with acne. The sequenced sample was blood. The chain combines TRBV2 with TRBJ1-4; a possible D gene is TRBD1 (6 bases). CDR3 amino acids: CASSEAGGIGEKLLF. The CDR3 nucleotides are TGTGCCAGCAGTGAAGCAGGGGGAATCGGTGAAAAACTGCTTTTT.